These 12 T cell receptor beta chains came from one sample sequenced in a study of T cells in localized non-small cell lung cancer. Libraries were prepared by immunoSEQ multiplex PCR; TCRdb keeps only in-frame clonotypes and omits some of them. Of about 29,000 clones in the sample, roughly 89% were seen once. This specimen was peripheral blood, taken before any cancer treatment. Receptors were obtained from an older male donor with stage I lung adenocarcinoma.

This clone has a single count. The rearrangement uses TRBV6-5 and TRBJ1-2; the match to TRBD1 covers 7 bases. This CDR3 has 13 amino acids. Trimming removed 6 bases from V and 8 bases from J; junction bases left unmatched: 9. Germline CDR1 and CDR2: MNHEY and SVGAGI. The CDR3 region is CASSRQGGWGYTF. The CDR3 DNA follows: TGTGCCAGCAGCAGACAGGGAGGATGGGGCTACACCTTC.

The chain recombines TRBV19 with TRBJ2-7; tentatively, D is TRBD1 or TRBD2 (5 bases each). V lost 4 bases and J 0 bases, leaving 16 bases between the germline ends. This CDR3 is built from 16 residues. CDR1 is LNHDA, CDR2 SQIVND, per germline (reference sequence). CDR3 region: CASSKGRSLSSYEQYF. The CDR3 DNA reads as TGTGCCAGTAGTAAGGGACGGTCTCTAAGCTCCTACGAGCAGTACTTC.

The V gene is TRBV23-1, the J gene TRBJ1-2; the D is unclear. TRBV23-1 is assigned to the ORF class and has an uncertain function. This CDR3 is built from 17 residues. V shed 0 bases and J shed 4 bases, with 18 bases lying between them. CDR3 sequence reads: CASSQSTGPPVGYGYTF. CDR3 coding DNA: TGCGCCAGCAGTCAATCGACTGGGCCCCCGGTCGGCTATGGCTACACCTTC.

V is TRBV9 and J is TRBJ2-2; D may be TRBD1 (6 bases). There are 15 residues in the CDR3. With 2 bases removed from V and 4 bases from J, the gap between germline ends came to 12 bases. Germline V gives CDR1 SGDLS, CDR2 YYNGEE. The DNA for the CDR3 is TGTGCCAGCAGCGTTGGGGGCTTGAGCACCGGGGAGCTGTTTTTT. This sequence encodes CASSVGGLSTGELFF.

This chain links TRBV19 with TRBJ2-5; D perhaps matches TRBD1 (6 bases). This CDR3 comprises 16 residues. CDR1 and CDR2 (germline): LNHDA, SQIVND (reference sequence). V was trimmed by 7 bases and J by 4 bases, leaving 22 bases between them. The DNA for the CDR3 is TGTGCCAGTAAGCGACAGGTCGCCGGTTTTCCAGAGACCCAGTACTTC. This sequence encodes CASKRQVAGFPETQYF.

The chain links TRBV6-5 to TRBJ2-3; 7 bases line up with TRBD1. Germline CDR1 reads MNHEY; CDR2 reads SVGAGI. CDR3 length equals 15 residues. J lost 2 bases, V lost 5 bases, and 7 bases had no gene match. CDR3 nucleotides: TGTGCCAGCAGTGCGGACAGGCAATACACAGATACGCAGTATTTT. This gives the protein CASSADRQYTDTQYF.

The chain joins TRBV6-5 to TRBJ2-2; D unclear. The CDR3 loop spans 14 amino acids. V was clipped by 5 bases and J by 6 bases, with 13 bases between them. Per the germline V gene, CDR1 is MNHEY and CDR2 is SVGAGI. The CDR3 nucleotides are TGTGCCAGCAGTCCCTCAACTTCCCCCGGGGAGCTGTTTTTT. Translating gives CASSPSTSPGELFF.

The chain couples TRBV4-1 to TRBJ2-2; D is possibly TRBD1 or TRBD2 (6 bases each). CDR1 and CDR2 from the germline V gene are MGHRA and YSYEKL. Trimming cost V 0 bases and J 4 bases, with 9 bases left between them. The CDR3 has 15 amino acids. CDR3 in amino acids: CASSQEGGGTGELFF. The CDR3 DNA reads TGCGCCAGCAGCCAAGAAGGGGGAGGCACCGGGGAGCTGTTTTTT.

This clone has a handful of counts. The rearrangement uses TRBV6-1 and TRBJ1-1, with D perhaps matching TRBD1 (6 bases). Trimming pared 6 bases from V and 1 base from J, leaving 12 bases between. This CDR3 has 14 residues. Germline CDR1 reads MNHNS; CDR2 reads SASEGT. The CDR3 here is CASRNGGWNTEAFF. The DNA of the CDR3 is TGTGCCAGCAGGAACGGGGGCTGGAACACTGAAGCTTTCTTT.

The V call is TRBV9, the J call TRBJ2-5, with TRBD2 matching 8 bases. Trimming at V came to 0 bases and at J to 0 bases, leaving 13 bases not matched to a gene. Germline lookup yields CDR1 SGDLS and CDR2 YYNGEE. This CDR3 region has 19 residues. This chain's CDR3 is CASSVESRDPAGDQETQYF. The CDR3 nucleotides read TGTGCCAGCAGCGTAGAAAGTAGGGATCCAGCGGGGGACCAAGAGACCCAGTACTTC.

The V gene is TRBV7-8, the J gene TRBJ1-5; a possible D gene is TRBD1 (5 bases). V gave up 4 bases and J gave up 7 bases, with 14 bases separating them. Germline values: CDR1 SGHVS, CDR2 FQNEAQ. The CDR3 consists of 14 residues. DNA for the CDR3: TGTGCCAGCAGCTCGACAGACTTGCGGCAGCCCCAGCATTTT. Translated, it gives CASSSTDLRQPQHF.

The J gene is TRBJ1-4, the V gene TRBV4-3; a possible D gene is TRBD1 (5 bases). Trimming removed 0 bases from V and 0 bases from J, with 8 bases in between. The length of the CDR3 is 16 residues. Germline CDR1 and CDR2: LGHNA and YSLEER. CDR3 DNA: TGCGCCAGCAGCCAAGATCCGGGGGCAACTAATGAAAAACTGTTTTTT. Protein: CASSQDPGATNEKLFF.